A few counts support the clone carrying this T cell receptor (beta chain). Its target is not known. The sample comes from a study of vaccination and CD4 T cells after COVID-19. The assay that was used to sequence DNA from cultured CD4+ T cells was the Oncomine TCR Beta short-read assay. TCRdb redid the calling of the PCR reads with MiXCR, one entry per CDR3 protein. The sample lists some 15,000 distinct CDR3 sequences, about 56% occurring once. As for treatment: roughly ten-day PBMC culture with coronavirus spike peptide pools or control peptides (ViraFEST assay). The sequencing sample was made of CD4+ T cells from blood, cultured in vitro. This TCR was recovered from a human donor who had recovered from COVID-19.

The CDR3 loop is CSARSTRDDQETQYF. For the CDR3, the DNA is TGCAGTGCTAGGTCGACCCGGGACGACCAAGAGACCCAGTACTTC. The J gene is TRBJ2-5, the V gene TRBV20-1, with D perhaps being TRBD1 or TRBD2 (5 bases each). Looked up from germline, CDR1 is DFQATT and CDR2 is SNEGSKA (reference sequence). The CDR3 spans 15 residues. V was trimmed by 3 bases and J by 0 bases, leaving 14 bases between them.